This T cell receptor (beta chain) was profiled in a study of blood T cell repertoires in COVID-19. Study-wide background: Both acute and convalescent COVID-19 samples were obtained from the United States, Italy and Spain. The cDNA or gDNA used as material had been derived from T cells, B-cell-depleted T cells, or PBMCs.

Trimming took off 3 bases at V and 4 bases at J, with 15 bases between the two ends. Germline CDR1 MGHRA, CDR2 YSYEKL. CDR3 length: 15 amino acids. Sequencing was performed with immunoSEQ multiplex PCR; in TCRdb, only in-frame clones are kept and a portion is missing. The sample has 130,000 or so clones; 80% to 90% are singletons. The sequence was collected from a man between 60 and 70 years old with active or convalescent COVID-19. The chain uses TRBV4-1 and TRBJ2-5, with D tentatively TRBD1 (7 bases). Sequenced material: peripheral blood. CDR3 DNA sequence: TGCGCCAGCAGCCATGGATGGGGGGACAGAGAGACCCAGTACTTC. Translated, it gives CASSHGWGDRETQYF.